This is a list of T cell receptor beta chains from one sample in a study of blood T cell repertoires in COVID-19. Only in-frame clones appear in the TCRdb table, and some are missing; sequencing was by immunoSEQ multiplex PCR. Altogether over 600,000 clones are present, around 90% being singletons, with the ten largest covering roughly 0.25%. The sequenced sample consisted of peripheral blood. These receptors came from a woman under 30 with acute or convalescent COVID-19. Both conserved end residues are part of each CDR3. Each record gives: V gene, J gene, CDR3 protein.

TRBV24-1	TRBJ1-6	CATSDPGRNDGAHLGNSPLHF
TRBV5-6	TRBJ2-7	CASSSGLVRYEQYF
TRBV11-2	TRBJ1-2	CASSFSPDTLYGYTF
TRBV25-1	TRBJ2-2	CASSEYRGTTTGELFF
TRBV5-1	TRBJ1-1	CASRLTNTEAFF
TRBV18	TRBJ1-2	CASSPPGTSANYGYTF
TRBV4-1	TRBJ2-7	CASSQDFGLAGYYEQYF
TRBV6-5	TRBJ2-4	CASTDRVVGNIQYF
TRBV6-1	TRBJ2-1	CASSELRGALINEQFF
TRBV4-1	TRBJ1-1	CASSRPQGTNTEAFF
TRBV27	TRBJ1-1	CASSDRDRVISEAFF
TRBV9	TRBJ1-1	CASSAGGTARNTEAFF
TRBV13	TRBJ1-1	CASSLDGGMNTEAFF
TRBV5-1	TRBJ1-1	CASSFRENTEAFF
TRBV4-3	TRBJ1-1	CASSQDPGQGGTEAFF
TRBV18	TRBJ1-3	CASSPLRDRGLGGNTIYF
TRBV3-1/TRBV3-2	TRBJ2-7	CASSQEKWSGAEWEQYF
TRBV4-2	TRBJ1-3	CASSQVWAGFGNTIYF
TRBV6-2/TRBV6-3	TRBJ2-3	CASSNELHTQYF
TRBV29-1	TRBJ2-1	CSVEDRGDYNEQFF
TRBV9	TRBJ2-3	CASSVDGQVRTDTQYF
TRBV18	TRBJ2-2	CASSPAGVRTGELFF
TRBV20-1	TRBJ1-2	CSASSGNRYGYTF
TRBV12-3/TRBV12-4	TRBJ1-1	CASSLTQGKAFF
TRBV25-1	TRBJ2-7	CASTPNPPQGGTYEQYF
TRBV7-9	TRBJ1-2	CASSLTAPYGYTF
TRBV6-5	TRBJ1-2	CASSYSGQGYGYTF
TRBV9	TRBJ1-2	CASTPLNYGYTF
TRBV29-1	TRBJ1-2	CSVASGTRPNYGYTF
TRBV5-4	TRBJ1-3	CASSLNPDSGNTIYF
TRBV24-1	TRBJ1-2	CATGTGGYGYTF
TRBV6-5	TRBJ1-6	CASSIIARRGSPLHF
TRBV6-1	TRBJ1-2	CASRERNRGLRSGYTF
TRBV27	TRBJ1-2	CASSYDRALGYGYTF